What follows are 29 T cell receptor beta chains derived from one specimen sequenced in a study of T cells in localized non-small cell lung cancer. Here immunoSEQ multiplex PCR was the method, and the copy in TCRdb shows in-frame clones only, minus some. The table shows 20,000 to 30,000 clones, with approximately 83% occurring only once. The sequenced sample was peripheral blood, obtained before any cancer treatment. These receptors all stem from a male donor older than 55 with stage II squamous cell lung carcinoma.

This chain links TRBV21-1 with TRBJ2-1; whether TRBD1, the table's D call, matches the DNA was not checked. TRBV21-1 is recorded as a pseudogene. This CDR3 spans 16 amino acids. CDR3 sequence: CASSNQHREVDNEQFF. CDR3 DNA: TGTGCCAGCAGCAACCAACACAGGGAAGTGGACAATGAGCAGTTCTTC.

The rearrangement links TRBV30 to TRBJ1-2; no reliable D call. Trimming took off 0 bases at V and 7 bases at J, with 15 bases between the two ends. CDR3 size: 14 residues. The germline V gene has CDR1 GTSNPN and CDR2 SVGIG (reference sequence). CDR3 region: CAWSVRPPGLGYTF. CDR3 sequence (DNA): TGTGCCTGGAGTGTAAGGCCCCCTGGGCTTGGCTACACCTTC.

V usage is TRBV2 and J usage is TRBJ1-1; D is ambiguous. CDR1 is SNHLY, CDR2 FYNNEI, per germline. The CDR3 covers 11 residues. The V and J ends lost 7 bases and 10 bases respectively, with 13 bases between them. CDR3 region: CASMYDRLAFF. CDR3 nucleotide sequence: TGTGCCAGCATGTACGATCGTCTAGCTTTCTTT.

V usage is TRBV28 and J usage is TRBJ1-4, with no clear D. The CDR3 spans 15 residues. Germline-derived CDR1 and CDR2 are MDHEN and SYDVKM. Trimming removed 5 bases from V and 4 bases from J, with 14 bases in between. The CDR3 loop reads CASSTPLAGNEKLFF. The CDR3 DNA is TGTGCCAGCAGTACCCCCTTGGCGGGTAATGAAAAACTGTTTTTT.

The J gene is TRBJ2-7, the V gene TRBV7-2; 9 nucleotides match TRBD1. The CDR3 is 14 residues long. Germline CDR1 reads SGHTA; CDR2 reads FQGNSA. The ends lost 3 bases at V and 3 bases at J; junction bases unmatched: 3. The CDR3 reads CASSLSTGGYEQYF. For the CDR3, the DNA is TGTGCCAGCAGCTTGTCGACAGGGGGCTACGAGCAGTACTTC. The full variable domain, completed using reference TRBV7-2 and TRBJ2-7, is GAGVSQSPSNKVTEKGKDVELRCDPISGHTALYWYRQSLGQGLEFLIYFQGNSAPDKSGLPSDRFSAERTGGSVSTLTIQRTQQEDSAVYLCASSLSTGGYEQYFGPGTRLTVT.

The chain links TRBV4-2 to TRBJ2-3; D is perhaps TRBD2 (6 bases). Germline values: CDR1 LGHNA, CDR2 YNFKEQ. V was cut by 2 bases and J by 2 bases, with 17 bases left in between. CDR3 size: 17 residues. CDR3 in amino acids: CASSQQAGRLYTDTQYF. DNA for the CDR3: TGTGCCAGCAGCCAACAGGCGGGACGCCTATACACAGATACGCAGTATTTT.

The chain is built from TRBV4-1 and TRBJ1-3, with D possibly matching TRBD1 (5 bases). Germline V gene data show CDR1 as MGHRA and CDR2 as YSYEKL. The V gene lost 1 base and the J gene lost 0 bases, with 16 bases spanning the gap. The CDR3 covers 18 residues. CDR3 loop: CASSQVGGVSLSGNTIYF. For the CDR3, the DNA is TGCGCCAGCAGCCAAGTGGGGGGGGTCTCCCTCTCTGGAAACACCATATATTTT.

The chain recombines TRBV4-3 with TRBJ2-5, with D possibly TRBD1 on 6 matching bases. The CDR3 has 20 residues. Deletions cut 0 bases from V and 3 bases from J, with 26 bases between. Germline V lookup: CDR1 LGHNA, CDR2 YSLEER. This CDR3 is CASSQDYGRGAIGVKETQYF. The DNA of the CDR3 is TGCGCCAGCAGCCAAGATTATGGCAGGGGTGCAATTGGGGTAAAAGAGACCCAGTACTTC.

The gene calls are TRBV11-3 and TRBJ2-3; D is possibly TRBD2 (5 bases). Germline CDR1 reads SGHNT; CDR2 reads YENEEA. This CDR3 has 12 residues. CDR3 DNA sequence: TGTGGCACCTCGGGAAACACAGATACGCAGTATTTT. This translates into CGTSGNTDTQYF.

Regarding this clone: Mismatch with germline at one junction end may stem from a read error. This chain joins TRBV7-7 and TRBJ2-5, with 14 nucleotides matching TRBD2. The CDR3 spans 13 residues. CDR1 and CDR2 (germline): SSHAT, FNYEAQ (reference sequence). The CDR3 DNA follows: TGTGCTAGCAGCTTGACTAGCGGGAGGGAGAAGTACTTC. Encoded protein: CASSLTSGREKYF.

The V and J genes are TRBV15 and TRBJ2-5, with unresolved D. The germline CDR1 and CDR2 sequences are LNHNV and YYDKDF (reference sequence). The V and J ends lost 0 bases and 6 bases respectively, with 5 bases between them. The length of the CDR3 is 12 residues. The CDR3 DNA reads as TGTGCCACCAGCAGAGATCAGCAGACCCAGTACTTC. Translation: CATSRDQQTQYF.

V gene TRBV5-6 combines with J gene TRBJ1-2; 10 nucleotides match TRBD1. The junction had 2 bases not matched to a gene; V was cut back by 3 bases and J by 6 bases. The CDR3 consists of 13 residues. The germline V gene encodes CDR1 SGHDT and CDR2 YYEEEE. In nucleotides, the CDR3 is TGTGCCAGCAGCTGGGACAGGGGAGATGGCTACACCTTC. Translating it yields CASSWDRGDGYTF.

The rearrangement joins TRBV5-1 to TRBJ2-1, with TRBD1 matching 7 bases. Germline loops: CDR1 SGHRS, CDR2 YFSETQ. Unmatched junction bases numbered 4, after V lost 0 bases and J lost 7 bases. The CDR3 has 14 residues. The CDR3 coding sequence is TGCGCCAGCAGCTTGGAATCGACAGGGAATGAGCAGTTCTTC. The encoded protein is CASSLESTGNEQFF.

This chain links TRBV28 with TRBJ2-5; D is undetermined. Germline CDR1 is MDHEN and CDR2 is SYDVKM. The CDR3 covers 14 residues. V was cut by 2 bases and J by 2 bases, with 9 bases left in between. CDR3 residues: CASSLRAMQETQYF. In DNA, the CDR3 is TGTGCCAGCAGTTTAAGGGCAATGCAAGAGACCCAGTACTTC.

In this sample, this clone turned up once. The CDR3 nucleotides are TGTGCCAGCAGCTTGCCGGGGACTACGTACAATGAGCAGTTCTTC. Its translation is CASSLPGTTYNEQFF. This sequence joins TRBV5-4 and TRBJ2-1; 7 bases are a match to TRBD2. Losses at the gene ends were 1 base for V and 4 bases for J; bases not matched to a gene: 5. The CDR3 runs to 15 residues. Germline V gives CDR1 SGHNT, CDR2 YYREEE (reference sequence).

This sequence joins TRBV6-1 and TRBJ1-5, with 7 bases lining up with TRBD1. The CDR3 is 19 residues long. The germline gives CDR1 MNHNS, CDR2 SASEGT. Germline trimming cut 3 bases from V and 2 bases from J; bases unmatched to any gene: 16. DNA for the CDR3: TGTGCCAGCAGTGACGAGGGACAGTCAGCCCCCAGGGGCAATCAGCCCCAGCATTTT. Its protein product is CASSDEGQSAPRGNQPQHF.

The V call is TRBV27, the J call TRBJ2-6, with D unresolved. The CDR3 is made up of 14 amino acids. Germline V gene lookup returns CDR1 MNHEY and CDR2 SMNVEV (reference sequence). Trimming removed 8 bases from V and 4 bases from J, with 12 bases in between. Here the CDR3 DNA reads TGTGCCAGCGGCCGCAGGTCGGGGGCCAACGTCCTGACTTTC. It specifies CASGRRSGANVLTF.

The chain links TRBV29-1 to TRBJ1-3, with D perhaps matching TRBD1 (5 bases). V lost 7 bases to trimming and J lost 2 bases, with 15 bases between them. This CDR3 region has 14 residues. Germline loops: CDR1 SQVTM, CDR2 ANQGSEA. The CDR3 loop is CSGWDRVPGNTIYF. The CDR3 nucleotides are TGCAGCGGGTGGGACCGAGTCCCTGGAAACACCATATATTTT.

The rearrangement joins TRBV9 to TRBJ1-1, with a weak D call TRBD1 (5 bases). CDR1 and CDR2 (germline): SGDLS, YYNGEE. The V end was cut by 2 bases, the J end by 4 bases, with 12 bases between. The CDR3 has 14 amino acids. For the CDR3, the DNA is TGTGCCAGCAGCGTCGAGGGGCAGGGCACTGAAGCTTTCTTT. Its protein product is CASSVEGQGTEAFF.

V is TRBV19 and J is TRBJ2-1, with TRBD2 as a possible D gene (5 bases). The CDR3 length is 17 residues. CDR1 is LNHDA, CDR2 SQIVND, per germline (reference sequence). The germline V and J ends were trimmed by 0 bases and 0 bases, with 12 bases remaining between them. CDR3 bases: TGTGCCAGTAGTATAGATCATTCGGGGAGCTCCTACAATGAGCAGTTCTTC. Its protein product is CASSIDHSGSSYNEQFF.

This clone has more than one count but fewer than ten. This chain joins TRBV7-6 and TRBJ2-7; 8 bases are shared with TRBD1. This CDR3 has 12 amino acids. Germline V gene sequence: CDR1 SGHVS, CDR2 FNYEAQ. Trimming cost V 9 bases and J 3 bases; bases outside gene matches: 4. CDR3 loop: CARRDRFYEQYF. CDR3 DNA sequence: TGTGCCAGGCGGGACAGGTTCTACGAGCAGTACTTC.

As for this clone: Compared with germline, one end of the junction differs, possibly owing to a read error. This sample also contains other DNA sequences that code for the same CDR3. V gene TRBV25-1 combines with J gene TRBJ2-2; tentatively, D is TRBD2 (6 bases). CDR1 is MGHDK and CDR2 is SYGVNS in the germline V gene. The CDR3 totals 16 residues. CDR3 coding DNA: TGTGCCAGCCAAGGGGCGGGCCTAGCGAACACCGGGGAGTTGTTTTTT. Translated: CASQGAGLANTGELFF.

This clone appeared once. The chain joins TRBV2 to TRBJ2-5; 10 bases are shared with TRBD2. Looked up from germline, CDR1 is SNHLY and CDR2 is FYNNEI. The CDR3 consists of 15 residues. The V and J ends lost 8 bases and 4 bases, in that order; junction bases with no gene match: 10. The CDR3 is CASLLPGLAPETQYF. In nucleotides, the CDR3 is TGTGCCAGCCTACTCCCGGGACTAGCGCCAGAGACCCAGTACTTC.

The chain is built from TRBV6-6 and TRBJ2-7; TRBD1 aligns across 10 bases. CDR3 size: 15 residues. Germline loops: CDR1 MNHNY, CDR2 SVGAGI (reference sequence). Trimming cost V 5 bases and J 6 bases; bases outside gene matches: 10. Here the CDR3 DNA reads TGTGCCAGCAGTCCGCCGACAGGGGGCATCGGCGAGCAGTACTTC. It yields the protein CASSPPTGGIGEQYF.

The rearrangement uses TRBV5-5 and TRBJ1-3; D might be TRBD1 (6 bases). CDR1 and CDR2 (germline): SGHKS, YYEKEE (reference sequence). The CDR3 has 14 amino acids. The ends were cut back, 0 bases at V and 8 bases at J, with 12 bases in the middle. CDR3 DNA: TGTGCCAGCAGCTTGGAGGGGGGCCAGGACACCATATATTTT. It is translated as CASSLEGGQDTIYF.

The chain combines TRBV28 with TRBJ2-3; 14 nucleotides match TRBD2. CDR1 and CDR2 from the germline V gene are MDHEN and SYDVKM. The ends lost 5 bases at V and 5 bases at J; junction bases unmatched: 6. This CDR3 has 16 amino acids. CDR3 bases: TGTGCCAGCAGTGTGGGGACTAGCGGGGGTAAAGATACGCAGTATTTT. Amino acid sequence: CASSVGTSGGKDTQYF.

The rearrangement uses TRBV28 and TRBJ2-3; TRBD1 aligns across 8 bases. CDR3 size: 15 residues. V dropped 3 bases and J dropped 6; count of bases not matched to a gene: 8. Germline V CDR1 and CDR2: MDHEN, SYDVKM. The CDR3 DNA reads TGTGCCAGCAGTTTGACCGGGACAGGTAGGGATACGCAGTATTTT. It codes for CASSLTGTGRDTQYF.

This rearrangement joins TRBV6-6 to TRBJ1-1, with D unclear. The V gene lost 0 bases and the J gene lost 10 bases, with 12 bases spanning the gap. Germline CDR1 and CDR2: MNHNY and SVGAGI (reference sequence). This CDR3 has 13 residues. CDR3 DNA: TGTGCCAGCAGTTACTCGTACGAGGGTTTAGCTTTCTTT. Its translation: CASSYSYEGLAFF.

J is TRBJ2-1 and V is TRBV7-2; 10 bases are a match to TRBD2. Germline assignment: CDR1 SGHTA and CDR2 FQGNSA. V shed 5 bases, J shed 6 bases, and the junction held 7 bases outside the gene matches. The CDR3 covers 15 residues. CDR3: CASSKAGGPFNEQFF. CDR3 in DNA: TGTGCCAGCAGCAAAGCGGGAGGGCCTTTCAATGAGCAGTTCTTC. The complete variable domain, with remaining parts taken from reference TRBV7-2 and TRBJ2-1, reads GAGVSQSPSNKVTEKGKDVELRCDPISGHTALYWYRQSLGQGLEFLIYFQGNSAPDKSGLPSDRFSAERTGGSVSTLTIQRTQQEDSAVYLCASSKAGGPFNEQFFGPGTRLTVL.